The clone carrying this T cell receptor beta chain occurred once. Its antigen remains unidentified. Described time point: week 47, end of study. Each dose of the vaccine consisted of 300 ug of mutant IDH1 20-mer peptide, with topical imiquimod. Donors had new WHO grade 3 or 4 IDH1-mutant, ATRX-lost astrocytomas. The data belong to a study of a mutant IDH1 vaccine in newly diagnosed glioma. About the study: The week-35 safety follow-up was V12, and the week-47 study end was V13.

Clones were read by immunoSEQ multiplex PCR, and TCRdb kept only the in-frame ones, dropping some. The sample includes 45,000 to 55,000 clones, 65% to 85% seen only once; the top ten take around 4.7%. Trimming pared 6 bases from V and 5 bases from J, leaving 8 bases between. Germline-derived CDR1 and CDR2 are MNHNS and SASEGT. The CDR3 has 12 amino acids. The rearrangement uses TRBV6-1 and TRBJ1-5; D is uncertain. This clonotype was sampled from a woman in her 30s with glioma. Some clones in this sample may be carry-over from other donors' samples. Source: PBMCs, taken from a glioma patient whose treatment included an IDH1 peptide vaccine. This chain's CDR3 is CASRTLDQPQHF. DNA of the CDR3: TGTGCCAGCAGGACGCTGGATCAGCCCCAGCATTTT.